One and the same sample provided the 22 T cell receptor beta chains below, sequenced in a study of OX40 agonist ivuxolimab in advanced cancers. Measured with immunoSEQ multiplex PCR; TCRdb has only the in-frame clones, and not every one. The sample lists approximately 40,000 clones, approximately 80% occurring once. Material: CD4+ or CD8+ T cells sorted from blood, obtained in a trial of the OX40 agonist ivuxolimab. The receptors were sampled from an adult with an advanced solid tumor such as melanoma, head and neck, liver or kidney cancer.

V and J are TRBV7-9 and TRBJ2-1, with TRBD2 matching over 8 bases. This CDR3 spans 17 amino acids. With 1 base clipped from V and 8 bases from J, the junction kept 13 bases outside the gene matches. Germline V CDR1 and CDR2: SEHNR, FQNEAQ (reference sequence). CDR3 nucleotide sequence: TGTGCCAGCAGCTTAGAAGGAGGAGCGGGAGTAATCTATGAGCAGTTCTTC. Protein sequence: CASSLEGGAGVIYEQFF.

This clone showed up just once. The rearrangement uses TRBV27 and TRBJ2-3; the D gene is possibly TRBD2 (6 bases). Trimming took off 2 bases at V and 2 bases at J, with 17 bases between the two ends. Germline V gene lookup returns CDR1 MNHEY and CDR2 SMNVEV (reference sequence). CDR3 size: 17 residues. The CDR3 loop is CASSLKGSAGPTDTQYF. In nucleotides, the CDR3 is TGTGCCAGCAGTTTAAAGGGGAGTGCGGGGCCCACAGATACGCAGTATTTT.

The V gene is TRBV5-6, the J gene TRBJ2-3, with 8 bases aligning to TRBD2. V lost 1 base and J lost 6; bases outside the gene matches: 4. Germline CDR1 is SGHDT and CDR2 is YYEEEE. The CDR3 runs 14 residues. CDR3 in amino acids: CASSLTSGRDTQYF. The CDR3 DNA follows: TGTGCCAGCAGCTTGACTAGCGGTAGGGATACGCAGTATTTT. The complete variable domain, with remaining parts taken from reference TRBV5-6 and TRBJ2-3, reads DAGVTQSPTHLIKTRGQQVTLRCSPKSGHDTVSWYQQALGQGPQFIFQYYEEEERQRGNFPDRFSGHQFPNYSSELNVNALLLGDSALYLCASSLTSGRDTQYFGPGTRLTVL.

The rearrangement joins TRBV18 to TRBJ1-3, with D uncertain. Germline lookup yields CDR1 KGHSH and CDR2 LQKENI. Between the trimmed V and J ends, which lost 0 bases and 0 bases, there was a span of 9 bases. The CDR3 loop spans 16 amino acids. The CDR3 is CASSPPNSHSGNTIYF. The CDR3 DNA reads TGTGCCAGCTCACCACCGAACAGCCACTCTGGAAACACCATATATTTT.

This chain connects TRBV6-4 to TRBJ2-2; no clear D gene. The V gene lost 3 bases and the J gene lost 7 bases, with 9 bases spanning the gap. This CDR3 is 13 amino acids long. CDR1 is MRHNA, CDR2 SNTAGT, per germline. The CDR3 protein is CASSEKWGGELFF. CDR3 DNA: TGTGCCAGCAGTGAGAAGTGGGGCGGGGAGCTGTTTTTT.

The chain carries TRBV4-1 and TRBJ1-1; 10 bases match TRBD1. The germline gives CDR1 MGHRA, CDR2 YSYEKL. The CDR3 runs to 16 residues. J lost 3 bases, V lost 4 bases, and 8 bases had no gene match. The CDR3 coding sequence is TGCGCCAGCAGCCTGGAGGGACAGGGGACTTACACTGAAGCTTTCTTT. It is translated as CASSLEGQGTYTEAFF.

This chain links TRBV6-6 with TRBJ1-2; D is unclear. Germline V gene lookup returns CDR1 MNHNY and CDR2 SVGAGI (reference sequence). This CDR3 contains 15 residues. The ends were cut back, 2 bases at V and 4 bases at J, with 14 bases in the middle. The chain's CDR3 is CASSYPPPRFYGYTF. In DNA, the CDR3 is TGTGCCAGCAGTTACCCTCCCCCGCGGTTCTATGGCTACACCTTC.

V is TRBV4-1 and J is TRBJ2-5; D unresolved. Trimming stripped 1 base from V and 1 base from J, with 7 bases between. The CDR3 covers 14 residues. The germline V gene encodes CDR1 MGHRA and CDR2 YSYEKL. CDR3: CASSQGTSQETQYF. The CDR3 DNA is TGCGCCAGCAGCCAAGGGACCTCCCAAGAGACCCAGTACTTC.

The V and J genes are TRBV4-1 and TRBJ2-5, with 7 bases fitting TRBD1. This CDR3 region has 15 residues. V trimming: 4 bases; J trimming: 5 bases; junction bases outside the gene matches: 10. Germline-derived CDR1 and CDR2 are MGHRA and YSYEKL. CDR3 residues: CASSLLNRGGETQYF. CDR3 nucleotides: TGCGCCAGCAGCCTACTCAACAGGGGTGGGGAGACCCAGTACTTC.

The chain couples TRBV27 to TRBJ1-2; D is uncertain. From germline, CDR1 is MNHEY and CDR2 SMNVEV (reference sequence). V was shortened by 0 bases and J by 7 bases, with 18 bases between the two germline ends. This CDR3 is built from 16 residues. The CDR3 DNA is TGTGCCAGCAGTTTATCCCCTTGGATAAGTGGAGGTGGCTACACCTTC. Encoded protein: CASSLSPWISGGGYTF.

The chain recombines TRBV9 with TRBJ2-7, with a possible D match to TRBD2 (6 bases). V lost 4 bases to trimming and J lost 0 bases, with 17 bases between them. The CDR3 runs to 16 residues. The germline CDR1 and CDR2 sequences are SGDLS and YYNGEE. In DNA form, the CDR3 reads TGTGCCAGCAGCCCCCATAGCGGACTTAGCTCCTACGAGCAGTACTTC. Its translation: CASSPHSGLSSYEQYF.

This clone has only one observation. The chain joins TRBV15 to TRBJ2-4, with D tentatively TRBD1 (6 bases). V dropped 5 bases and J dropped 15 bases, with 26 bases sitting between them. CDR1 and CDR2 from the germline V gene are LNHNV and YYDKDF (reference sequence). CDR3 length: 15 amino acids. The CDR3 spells CATSQSEQGRGLSYF. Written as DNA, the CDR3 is TGTGCCACCAGCCAGTCCGAACAGGGTCGGGGCCTGTCGTACTTC.

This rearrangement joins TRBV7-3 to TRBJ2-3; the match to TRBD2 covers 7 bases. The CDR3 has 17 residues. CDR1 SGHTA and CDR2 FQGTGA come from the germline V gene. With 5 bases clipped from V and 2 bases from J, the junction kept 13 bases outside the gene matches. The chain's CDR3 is CASSPGVGGVSTDTQYF. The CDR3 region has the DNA TGTGCCAGCAGCCCAGGAGTGGGAGGGGTTTCCACAGATACGCAGTATTTT.

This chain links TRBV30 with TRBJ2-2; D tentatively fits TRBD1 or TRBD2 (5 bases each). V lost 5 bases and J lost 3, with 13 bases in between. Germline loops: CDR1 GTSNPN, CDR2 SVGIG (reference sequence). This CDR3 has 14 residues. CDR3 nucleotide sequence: TGTGCCTGGGGGACCCCCCGCGACACCGGGGAGCTGTTTTTT. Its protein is CAWGTPRDTGELFF.

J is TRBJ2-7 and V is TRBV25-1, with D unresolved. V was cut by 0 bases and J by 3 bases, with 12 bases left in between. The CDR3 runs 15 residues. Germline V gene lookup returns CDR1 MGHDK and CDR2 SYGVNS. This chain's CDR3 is CASSEYMAAIYEQYF. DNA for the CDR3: TGTGCCAGCAGTGAATATATGGCAGCTATCTACGAGCAGTACTTC.

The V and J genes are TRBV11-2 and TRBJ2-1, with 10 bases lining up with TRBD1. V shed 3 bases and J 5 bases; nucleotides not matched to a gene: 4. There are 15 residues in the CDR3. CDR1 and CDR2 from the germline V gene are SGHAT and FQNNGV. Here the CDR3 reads CASSLGQGRNNEQFF. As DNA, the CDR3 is TGTGCCAGCAGCTTGGGACAGGGGAGAAACAATGAGCAGTTCTTC.

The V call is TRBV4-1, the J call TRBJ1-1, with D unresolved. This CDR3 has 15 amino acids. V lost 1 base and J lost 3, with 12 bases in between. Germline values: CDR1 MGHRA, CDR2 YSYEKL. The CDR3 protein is CASSQGMQQHTEAFF. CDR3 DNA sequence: TGCGCCAGCAGCCAAGGAATGCAGCAACACACTGAAGCTTTCTTT.

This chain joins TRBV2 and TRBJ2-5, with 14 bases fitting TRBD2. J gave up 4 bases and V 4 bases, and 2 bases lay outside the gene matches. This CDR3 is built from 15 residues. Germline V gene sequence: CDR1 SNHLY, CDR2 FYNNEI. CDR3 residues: CASSGLAGGGETQYF. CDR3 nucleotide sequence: TGTGCCAGCAGTGGACTAGCGGGGGGGGGAGAGACCCAGTACTTC.

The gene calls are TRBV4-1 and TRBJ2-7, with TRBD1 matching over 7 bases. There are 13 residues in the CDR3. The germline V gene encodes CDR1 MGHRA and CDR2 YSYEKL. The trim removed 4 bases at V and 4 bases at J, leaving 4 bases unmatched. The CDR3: CASSPQGEYEQYF. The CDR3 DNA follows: TGCGCCAGCAGCCCCCAGGGGGAATACGAGCAGTACTTC.

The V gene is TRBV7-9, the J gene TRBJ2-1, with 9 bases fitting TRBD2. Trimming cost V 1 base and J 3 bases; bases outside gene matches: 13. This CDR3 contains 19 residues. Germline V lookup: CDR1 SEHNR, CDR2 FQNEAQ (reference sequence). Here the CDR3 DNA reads TGTGCCAGCAGCTTAGGGGTAGCGGGGGCCGTTCTTAACTACAATGAGCAGTTCTTC. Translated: CASSLGVAGAVLNYNEQFF.

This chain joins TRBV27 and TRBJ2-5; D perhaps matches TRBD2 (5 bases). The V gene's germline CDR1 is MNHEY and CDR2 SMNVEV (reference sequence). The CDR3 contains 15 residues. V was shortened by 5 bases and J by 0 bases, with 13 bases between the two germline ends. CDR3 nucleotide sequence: TGTGCCAGCAGTACCACCGGCGGGTACCAAGAGACCCAGTACTTC. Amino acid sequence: CASSTTGGYQETQYF.

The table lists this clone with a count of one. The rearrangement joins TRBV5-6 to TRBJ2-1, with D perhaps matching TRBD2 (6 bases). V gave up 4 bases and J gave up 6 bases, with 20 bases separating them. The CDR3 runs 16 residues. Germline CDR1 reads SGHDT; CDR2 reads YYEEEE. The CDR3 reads CASSLGGPNSGNEQFF. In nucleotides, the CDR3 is TGTGCCAGCAGCCTCGGGGGTCCTAACAGTGGCAATGAGCAGTTCTTC.